This T cell receptor beta chain originates from a study of T cells in Graves' hyperthyroidism and ophthalmopathy. The study's findings and limits: Ophthalmopathy and stable hyperthyroidism were told apart by a 13 V-J model.

Template material for amplifying TCR beta CDR3 regions consisted of RNA transcripts. HTBI primers drove first-round RT-PCR of the TCR CDR3. TCRdb re-derived calls from the multiplex PCR reads in MiXCR, one entry per CDR3 protein. The sample comprises 300,000 or so distinct CDR3 sequences, 15% to 20% of which are singletons, and under 55% rests with the top ten. This clonotype showed up many times. Its target is unknown. The V end was cut by 0 bases, the J end by 7 bases, with 12 bases between. Germline V gene data show CDR1 as ENHRY and CDR2 as SYGVKD. The CDR3 runs to 14 residues. The sequencing sample was made of blood. The V and J genes are TRBV10-3 and TRBJ2-5; no firm D call. This sequence originates from a woman aged 45-60 years with Graves' hyperthyroidism. This CDR3 reads CAISESHSPGTQYF. The CDR3 nucleotides are TGTGCCATCAGTGAGTCGCACTCCCCGGGGACCCAGTACTTC.